This T cell receptor (beta chain) originates from a study of vaccination and CD4 T cells after COVID-19. Background on the study: Drawing of post-COVID samples took place a median roughly 97 days after diagnosis (range 35 to 161). Control wells got either CEFX epitopes, HIV-1 Nef peptides, or no peptide at all.

V was shortened by 2 bases and J by 5 bases, with 18 bases between the two germline ends. The CDR3 sequence is 16 residues long. Treatment noted: approximately nine-day PBMC culture with coronavirus spike peptide pools or control peptides (ViraFEST assay). To note about this clonotype: Its antigen remains unidentified.

The Oncomine TCR Beta short-read assay was applied to DNA of cultured CD4+ T cells. MiXCR, applied by TCRdb to the PCR reads, yields one record per CDR3 protein. The sample includes 10,000 to 15,000 distinct CDR3 sequences, 50% of them seen just once. This chain joins TRBV12-3 or TRBV12-4 and TRBJ2-5; either TRBD1 or TRBD2 may fit D (6 bases each). The sequencing sample was made of CD4+ T cells from blood, cultured in vitro. The receptor was isolated from a human donor who had recovered from COVID-19. CDR3 DNA: TGTGCCAGCAGTTTAAGGGGGGCGGGGTCGGAGGAGACCCAGTACTTC. Its protein product is CASSLRGAGSEETQYF.